This passage covers 16 T cell receptor beta chains from one sample sequenced in a study of beta chain features in type 1 diabetes. Reverse transcription of all isolated RNA meant that expressed TCRB transcripts were sequenced. Assay: immunoSEQ multiplex PCR; the TCRdb copy retains only in-frame clones and omits some. The table includes almost 350,000 clones, 7.5% to 9% detected once. The sequenced material came from central memory CD4+ T cells from blood. These receptors all stem from a woman aged 18-29 years in good health.

Ten or more counts support this clone. DNA of the CDR3: TGCAGCGTTGATTCGGGAGGGGGGAATGAGCAGTTCTTC. Encoded protein: CSVDSGGGNEQFF. This sequence joins TRBV29-1 and TRBJ2-1, with 8 bases identical to TRBD2. The CDR3 covers 13 residues. The V and J ends lost 3 bases and 7 bases, in that order; junction bases with no gene match: 5. The germline CDR1 and CDR2 sequences are SQVTM and ANQGSEA.

V usage is TRBV5-1 and J usage is TRBJ2-3; D is perhaps TRBD1 (5 bases). CDR1 and CDR2 from the germline V gene are SGHRS and YFSETQ. Between the trimmed V and J ends, which lost 4 bases and 6 bases, there was a span of 18 bases. The CDR3 covers 15 residues. The CDR3 loop reads CASSLHPRAVDTQYF. CDR3 DNA sequence: TGCGCCAGCAGCCTACACCCCAGGGCCGTGGATACGCAGTATTTT.

This clone has only a few counts. This chain connects TRBV5-1 to TRBJ2-1; tentatively, D is TRBD1 or TRBD2 (5 bases each). CDR3 length: 15 residues. The V and J ends lost 0 bases and 0 bases respectively, with 7 bases between them. The germline CDR1 and CDR2 sequences are SGHRS and YFSETQ. The CDR3: CASSLGDHSYNEQFF. CDR3 nucleotide sequence: TGCGCCAGCAGCTTGGGGGACCACTCCTACAATGAGCAGTTCTTC.

This clone came up a few times. The rearrangement joins TRBV7-2 to TRBJ2-2; D is unclear. The CDR3 has 14 residues. The germline V gene has CDR1 SGHTA and CDR2 FQGNSA. Trimming shortened V by 4 bases and J by 0 bases, and 6 bases separated the two germline ends. The CDR3 here is CASSYLSNTGELFF. CDR3 nucleotides: TGTGCCAGCAGCTATCTGTCGAACACCGGGGAGCTGTTTTTT.

V and J are TRBV2 and TRBJ1-1; unclear D gene. The germline CDR1 and CDR2 sequences are SNHLY and FYNNEI. V lost 2 bases and J 5 bases, leaving 9 bases between the germline ends. The CDR3 loop spans 13 amino acids. The CDR3, as DNA: TGTGCCAGCAGTGAATGGGTGGAGACTGAAGCTTTCTTT. Translation: CASSEWVETEAFF.

This clone was observed a few times. V and J are TRBV29-1 and TRBJ2-5; 8 bases map to TRBD1. Looked up from germline, CDR1 is SQVTM and CDR2 is ANQGSEA. The CDR3 spans 12 residues. The junction had 3 bases not matched to a gene; V was cut back by 7 bases and J by 2 bases. CDR3 DNA sequence: TGCAGCGGCAACAGGGGGCAAGAGACCCAGTACTTC. It codes for CSGNRGQETQYF.

At least ten counts were recorded for this clone. V gene TRBV6-1 combines with J gene TRBJ2-4, with 9 bases aligning to TRBD1. The CDR3 has 14 amino acids. Trimming cost V 7 bases and J 0 bases; bases outside gene matches: 1. Germline CDR1 reads MNHNS; CDR2 reads SASEGT. The CDR3 is CASKGQGAKNIQYF. CDR3 sequence (DNA): TGTGCCAGCAAGGGACAGGGAGCCAAAAACATTCAGTACTTC.

The V gene is TRBV28, the J gene TRBJ2-7; 8 bases fit TRBD2. From germline, CDR1 is MDHEN and CDR2 SYDVKM. The V and J ends lost 2 bases and 4 bases, in that order; junction bases with no gene match: 7. This CDR3 comprises 15 residues. CDR3 sequence (DNA): TGTGCCAGCAGTTTAGTGAGTAGCGGGAAATACGAGCAGTACTTC. Translating it yields CASSLVSSGKYEQYF. Looking up the rest from reference TRBV28 and TRBJ2-7 gives the full variable domain: DVKVTQSSRYLVKRTGEKVFLECVQDMDHENMFWYRQDPGLGLRLIYFSYDVKMKEKGDIPEGYSVSREKKERFSLILESASTNQTSMYLCASSLVSSGKYEQYFGPGTRLTVT.

In this sample, this clone turned up many times. The rearrangement links TRBV5-1 to TRBJ2-1; D is unresolved. This CDR3 region has 10 residues. Germline CDR1 reads SGHRS; CDR2 reads YFSETQ. CDR3 protein: CPYPIQEQFF. CDR3 coding DNA: TGCCCCTACCCGATCCAGGAGCAGTTCTTC.

This clone has just a few counts. V and J are TRBV7-4 and TRBJ2-4; no firm D call. Trimming took off 5 bases at V and 0 bases at J, with 11 bases between the two ends. In germline, CDR1 is SGHVT, CDR2 SQSDAQ. The CDR3 consists of 15 residues. This chain's CDR3 is CASSLTYLAKNIQYF. In DNA, the CDR3 is TGTGCCAGCAGCCTGACGTATCTAGCCAAAAACATTCAGTACTTC.

In this sample, this clone turned up many times. The gene calls are TRBV7-9 and TRBJ2-1; no firm D call. Trimming pared 1 base from V and 4 bases from J, leaving 8 bases between. The CDR3 length is 14 residues. Looked up from germline, CDR1 is SEHNR and CDR2 is FQNEAQ (reference sequence). The CDR3 DNA is TGTGCCAGCAGCTTAGAGGGCAGATACAATGAGCAGTTCTTC. This encodes CASSLEGRYNEQFF.

CDR3: CASSPGTSSGQETQYF. CDR3 nucleotide sequence: TGTGCCAGCAGCCCCGGGACTTCCTCCGGACAAGAGACCCAGTACTTC. The chain recombines TRBV7-3 with TRBJ2-5, with D maybe TRBD2 (6 bases). Deletions cut 5 bases from V and 2 bases from J, with 18 bases between. Germline V gene data show CDR1 as SGHTA and CDR2 as FQGTGA. This CDR3 spans 16 amino acids.

This clone was found many times. This chain links TRBV29-1 with TRBJ1-1, with TRBD1 identical over 8 bases. V was pared by 5 bases and J by 10 bases, with 9 bases of the junction left unmatched. CDR1 and CDR2 (germline): SQVTM, ANQGSEA. This CDR3 has 12 residues. CDR3 sequence: CSVSGTGGRAFF. CDR3 sequence (DNA): TGCAGCGTTTCGGGTACAGGGGGGAGAGCTTTCTTT.

There are many counts of this clone. The chain has TRBV13 and TRBJ2-1; 10 bases align to TRBD2. The CDR3 is 16 amino acids. J lost 4 bases, V lost 4 bases, and 7 bases had no gene match. The V gene's germline CDR1 is PRHDT and CDR2 FYEKMQ (reference sequence). CDR3 sequence: CASSSTLTSGYNEQFF. CDR3 bases: TGTGCCAGCAGCTCCACTCTGACTAGCGGGTACAATGAGCAGTTCTTC.

This clone was counted many times. The CDR3 protein is CAISESLENEKLFF. CDR3 coding DNA: TGTGCCATCAGTGAGTCGTTGGAGAATGAAAAACTGTTTTTT. This sequence joins TRBV10-3 and TRBJ1-4; D unclear. Germline CDR1 is ENHRY and CDR2 is SYGVKD. V lost 0 bases and J 5 bases, leaving 7 bases between the germline ends. CDR3 length equals 14 residues.

The chain employs TRBV30 and TRBJ2-3; 15 bases fit TRBD2. V lost 3 bases and J lost 0; bases outside the gene matches: 13. From germline, CDR1 is GTSNPN and CDR2 SVGIG (reference sequence). The CDR3 sequence is 20 residues long. The CDR3 here is CAWRATPGLAGGASTDTQYF. The CDR3 coding sequence is TGTGCCTGGAGAGCTACACCGGGACTAGCGGGAGGAGCAAGCACAGATACGCAGTATTTT.